The entry below gives a single TCR beta chain sequence along with its context. These data originate in a study of ipilimumab plus nivolumab after autologous stem cell transplantation. Overall study: Patients received a median of about 5 ipilimumab and roughly eight nivolumab doses. Both relapsed and primary refractory DLBCL were included.

Patients got ipilimumab 1 mg/kg beginning 14 to 28 days post-transplant. Patients got 3 mg/kg IV nivolumab weeks 1, 4, 7, 10, then biweekly through week 26. The table came from immunoSEQ multiplex PCR; TCRdb's copy has only in-frame clones and leaves some out. The sample holds under 20,000 clones; 81% are singletons and the top ten take more than 6.5%. V shed 4 bases and J 4 bases; nucleotides not matched to a gene: 7. CDR1 is SGDLS, CDR2 YYNGEE, per germline. The CDR3 runs to 14 residues. This TCR came from a male donor with diffuse large B-cell lymphoma. The J gene is TRBJ2-5, the V gene TRBV9; TRBD2 aligns across 7 bases. Source: PBMCs, taken in a trial of ipilimumab plus nivolumab as post-transplant consolidation. The CDR3 region is CASSRWERGETQYF. DNA of the CDR3: TGTGCCAGCAGCCGGTGGGAGCGGGGAGAGACCCAGTACTTC.